Presented here are 20 T cell receptor beta chains from one specimen sequenced in a study of blood T cell repertoires in COVID-19. Here immunoSEQ multiplex PCR was the method, and the copy in TCRdb shows in-frame clones only, minus some. The top ten hold 8% to 9.5% of the sample, which has 270,000 or so clones, about 87% seen once. Sequences were obtained from peripheral blood. The source is a human donor in a cohort sampled during active COVID-19.

The chain is built from TRBV27 and TRBJ2-3, with D possibly being TRBD2 (6 bases). CDR1 and CDR2 from the germline V gene are MNHEY and SMNVEV (reference sequence). Trimming removed 6 bases at V and 1 base at J, with 17 bases between. The CDR3 runs to 16 residues. CDR3 region: CASSRRGWRGTDTQYF. CDR3 sequence (DNA): TGTGCCAGCAGCAGGAGGGGTTGGCGGGGCACAGATACGCAGTATTTT.

The chain has TRBV12-5 and TRBJ1-4, with TRBD1 identical over 8 bases. The germline gives CDR1 LGHNT, CDR2 FRNRAP. CDR3 size: 17 residues. The ends lost 5 bases at V and 3 bases at J; junction bases unmatched: 11. CDR3 protein: CASGPGAGGEANEKLFF. The CDR3 DNA is TGTGCTAGTGGTCCAGGGGCAGGGGGCGAAGCTAATGAAAAACTGTTTTTT.

This clone showed up just a few times. V usage is TRBV5-1 and J usage is TRBJ2-2, with 8 bases fitting TRBD2. Germline-derived CDR1 and CDR2 are SGHRS and YFSETQ. The CDR3 length is 15 residues. The V and J ends lost 0 bases and 7 bases, in that order; junction bases with no gene match: 5. The CDR3 bases are TGCGCCAGCAGCTTGGCTCTAGCGGGTTTCGGGGAGCTGTTTTTT. It translates to CASSLALAGFGELFF.

Only one count was recorded for this clone. The rearrangement uses TRBV6-5 and TRBJ2-5; D remains ambiguous. Per germline, CDR1 MNHEY and CDR2 SVGAGI. V shed 7 bases and J shed 2 bases, with 11 bases lying between them. This CDR3 is built from 13 residues. CDR3 sequence reads: CASKLSQQETQYF. The CDR3 DNA is TGTGCCAGCAAATTGAGCCAACAAGAGACCCAGTACTTC.

This clone was picked up a small number of times. CDR3 nucleotides: TGTGCCAGCTCACCTCAGGGATTTGCTGAAGCTTTCTTT. Residues: CASSPQGFAEAFF. The gene calls are TRBV18 and TRBJ1-1, with D maybe TRBD1 (5 bases). This CDR3 has 13 residues. Germline-derived CDR1 and CDR2 are KGHSH and LQKENI. V was cut by 3 bases and J by 6 bases, with 11 bases left in between.

This clone was recorded only once. V gene TRBV4-2 combines with J gene TRBJ2-2; perhaps TRBD2 as D (5 bases). V dropped 4 bases and J dropped 4 bases, with 16 bases sitting between them. CDR1 is LGHNA and CDR2 is YNFKEQ in the germline V gene. The CDR3 extends over 16 amino acids. Here the CDR3 DNA reads TGTGCCAGCAGCCGAGAGAACACGGGATCCACCGGGGAGCTGTTTTTT. Its protein is CASSRENTGSTGELFF.

The chain combines TRBV5-6 with TRBJ1-2, with TRBD1 as a possible D gene (5 bases). CDR1 and CDR2 from the germline V gene are SGHDT and YYEEEE. There are 14 residues in the CDR3. Trimming stripped 0 bases from V and 8 bases from J, with 14 bases between. Written as DNA, the CDR3 is TGTGCCAGCAGCTTGGCCCGGGGGGTTCGGGGCTACACCTTC. This encodes CASSLARGVRGYTF.

This clone was counted between two and nine times. The chain recombines TRBV7-2 with TRBJ2-7, with 13 positions matching TRBD2. This CDR3 has 15 amino acids. CDR1 is SGHTA and CDR2 is FQGNSA in the germline V gene. The J segment lost 1 base and the V segment lost 5 bases, leaving 2 bases of the junction unmatched. The CDR3 sequence is CASSRLAGGSYEQYF. CDR3 DNA: TGTGCCAGCAGCAGACTAGCGGGGGGTTCCTACGAGCAGTACTTC.

This chain uses TRBV4-3 with TRBJ2-5, with TRBD1 matching over 7 bases. Germline assignment: CDR1 LGHNA and CDR2 YSLEER. The CDR3 runs to 16 residues. V lost 0 bases and J lost 5; bases outside the gene matches: 9. CDR3 coding DNA: TGCGCCAGCAGCCAAGATCAAAGACAGGGACGGGAGACCCAGTACTTC. Protein product: CASSQDQRQGRETQYF.

The CDR3 DNA sequence: TGTGCCAGCAGCCTTACAGGGGACTCTGGAAACACCATATATTTT. Translated, it gives CASSLTGDSGNTIYF. The chain joins TRBV3-1 (or the pseudogene TRBV3-2) to TRBJ1-3, with 7 nucleotides matching TRBD1. The CDR3 spans 15 residues. V gave up 4 bases and J gave up 0 bases; unmatched junction bases: 3. The V gene's germline CDR1 is LGHDT and CDR2 YNNKEL (reference sequence).

The chain uses TRBV24-1 and TRBJ2-1, with 11 bases fitting TRBD1. Germline lookup yields CDR1 KGHDR and CDR2 SFDVKD. There are 15 residues in the CDR3. V trimming: 0 bases; J trimming: 6 bases; junction bases outside the gene matches: 0. CDR3 residues: CATSDLGTGGNEQFF. The CDR3 DNA reads TGTGCCACCAGTGATTTGGGGACAGGGGGCAATGAGCAGTTCTTC.

This clone was counted once. A read error may produce the germline difference seen at one junction end. V is TRBV7-7 and J is TRBJ2-3; 11 bases map to TRBD2. The CDR3 runs to 15 residues. CDR1 is SSHAT and CDR2 is FNYEAQ in the germline V gene (reference sequence). CDR3 DNA: TGTGCTAGCAGCCATAGCGGGGGGGCCTCAGATACGCAGTATTTT. This sequence encodes CASSHSGGASDTQYF.

The gene calls are TRBV7-9 and TRBJ1-4; D perhaps matches TRBD1 (5 bases). The CDR3 spans 15 residues. V dropped 4 bases and J dropped 10 bases, with 19 bases sitting between them. Germline V lookup: CDR1 SEHNR, CDR2 FQNEAQ (reference sequence). CDR3 bases: TGTGCCAGCAGCTCGGGGGACGGATCGTGGGGAAAACTGTTTTTT. Its protein is CASSSGDGSWGKLFF.

The J gene is TRBJ1-2, the V gene TRBV19, with a tentative D call TRBD1 (6 bases). V gave up 4 bases and J gave up 1 base, with 7 bases separating them. CDR1 is LNHDA, CDR2 SQIVND, per germline (reference sequence). This CDR3 has 13 amino acids. The CDR3 is CASSTGVNYGYTF. The DNA for the CDR3 is TGTGCCAGTAGTACAGGGGTTAACTATGGCTACACCTTC.

V and J are TRBV3-1 (or the pseudogene TRBV3-2) and TRBJ2-7; 7 bases are shared with TRBD2. Germline CDR1 and CDR2: LGHDT and YNNKEL (reference sequence). The CDR3 is 13 residues long. Trimming at V came to 6 bases and at J to 4 bases, leaving 6 bases not matched to a gene. In DNA, the CDR3 is TGTGCCAGCAGTCGCGGGAGCCTTTACGAGCAGTACTTC. Translation: CASSRGSLYEQYF.

The chain recombines TRBV9 with TRBJ1-6; 7 positions match TRBD1. CDR1 is SGDLS and CDR2 is YYNGEE in the germline V gene. This CDR3 spans 15 amino acids. V shed 3 bases and J 7 bases; nucleotides not matched to a gene: 7. The CDR3 sequence: CASSAQGGVNSPLHF. In DNA, the CDR3 is TGTGCCAGCAGCGCGCAGGGGGGCGTAAATTCACCCCTCCACTTT.

This clone was recorded only once. The V gene is TRBV9, the J gene TRBJ2-7, with D hard to call. The germline gives CDR1 SGDLS, CDR2 YYNGEE. With 1 base removed from V and 4 bases from J, the gap between germline ends came to 15 bases. CDR3 length equals 15 residues. CDR3 sequence (DNA): TGTGCCAGCAGCGTAAGCGTTTCCTGGAGTTACGAGCAGTACTTC. It specifies CASSVSVSWSYEQYF.

The genes are TRBV9 and TRBJ2-1; 10 nucleotides align to TRBD1. CDR3 length: 16 amino acids. Trimming cost V 4 bases and J 5 bases; bases outside gene matches: 9. Germline V gene data show CDR1 as SGDLS and CDR2 as YYNGEE. The CDR3 nucleotides are TGTGCCAGCAGCCAAAGGGACAGGGGCCTTGACAATGAGCAGTTCTTC. The encoded protein is CASSQRDRGLDNEQFF.

This clone was picked up many times. The V gene is TRBV19, the J gene TRBJ2-2, with D possibly matching TRBD1 (6 bases). Germline V gene data show CDR1 as LNHDA and CDR2 as SQIVND (reference sequence). V was trimmed by 7 bases and J by 3 bases, leaving 12 bases between them. This CDR3 has 14 residues. CDR3 bases: TGTGCCAGTATCCCGGACAGCTACACCGGGGAGCTGTTTTTT. Encoded protein: CASIPDSYTGELFF.

In its sample, this clone was seen once. The chain has TRBV10-1 and TRBJ2-3, with D hard to call. This CDR3 is 17 amino acids long. V was shortened by 4 bases and J by 2 bases, with 19 bases between the two germline ends. Germline V gene sequence: CDR1 WNHNN, CDR2 SYGVQD (reference sequence). The CDR3 coding sequence is TGCGCCAGCAGTGGTGAAGGAAAACATTTAGCCACAGATACGCAGTATTTT. Its translation: CASSGEGKHLATDTQYF.